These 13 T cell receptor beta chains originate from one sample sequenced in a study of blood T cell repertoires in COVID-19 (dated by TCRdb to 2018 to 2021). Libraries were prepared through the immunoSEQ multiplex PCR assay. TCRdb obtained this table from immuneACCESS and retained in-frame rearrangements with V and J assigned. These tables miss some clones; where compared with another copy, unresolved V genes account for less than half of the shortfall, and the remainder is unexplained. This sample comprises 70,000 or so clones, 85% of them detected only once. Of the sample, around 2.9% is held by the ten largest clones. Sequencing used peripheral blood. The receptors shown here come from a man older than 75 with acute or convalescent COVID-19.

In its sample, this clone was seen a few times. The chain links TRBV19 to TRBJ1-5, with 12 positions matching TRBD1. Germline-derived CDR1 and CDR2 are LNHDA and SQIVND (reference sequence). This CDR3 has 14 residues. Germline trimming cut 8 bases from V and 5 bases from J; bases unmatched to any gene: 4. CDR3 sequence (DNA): TGTGCCAGTGGGGACAGGGGGCGCGATCAGCCCCAGCATTTT. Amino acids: CASGDRGRDQPQHF.

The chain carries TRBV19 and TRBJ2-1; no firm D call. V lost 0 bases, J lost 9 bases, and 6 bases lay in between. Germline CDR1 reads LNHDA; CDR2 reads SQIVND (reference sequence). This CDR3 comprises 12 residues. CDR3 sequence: CASSIDPIEQFF. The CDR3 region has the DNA TGTGCCAGTAGTATAGATCCCATTGAGCAGTTCTTC.

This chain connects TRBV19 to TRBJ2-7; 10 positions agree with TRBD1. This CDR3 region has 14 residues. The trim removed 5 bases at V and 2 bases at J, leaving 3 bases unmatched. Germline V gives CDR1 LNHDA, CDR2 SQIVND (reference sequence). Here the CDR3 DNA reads TGTGCCAGTAGTCCAGGACAGGGGGCCTACGAGCAGTACTTC. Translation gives CASSPGQGAYEQYF.

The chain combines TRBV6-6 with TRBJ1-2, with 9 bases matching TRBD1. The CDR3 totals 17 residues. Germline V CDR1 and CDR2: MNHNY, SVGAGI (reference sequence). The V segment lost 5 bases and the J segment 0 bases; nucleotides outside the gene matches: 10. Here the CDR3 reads CASSRAGTGSSNYGYTF. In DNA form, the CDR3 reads TGTGCCAGCAGTCGAGCCGGGACAGGGAGCTCTAACTATGGCTACACCTTC.

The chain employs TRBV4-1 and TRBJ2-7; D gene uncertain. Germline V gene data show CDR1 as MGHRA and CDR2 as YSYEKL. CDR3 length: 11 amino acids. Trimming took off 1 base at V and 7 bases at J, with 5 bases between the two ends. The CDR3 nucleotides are TGCGCCAGCAGCCAAGCTCGGGAGCAGTACTTC. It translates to CASSQAREQYF.

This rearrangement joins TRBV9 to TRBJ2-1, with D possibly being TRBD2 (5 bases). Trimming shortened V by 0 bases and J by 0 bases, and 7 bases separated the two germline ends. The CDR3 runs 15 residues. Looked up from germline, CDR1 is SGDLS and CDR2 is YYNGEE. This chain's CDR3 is CASSVGAVSYNEQFF. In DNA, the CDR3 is TGTGCCAGCAGCGTAGGAGCGGTCTCCTACAATGAGCAGTTCTTC.

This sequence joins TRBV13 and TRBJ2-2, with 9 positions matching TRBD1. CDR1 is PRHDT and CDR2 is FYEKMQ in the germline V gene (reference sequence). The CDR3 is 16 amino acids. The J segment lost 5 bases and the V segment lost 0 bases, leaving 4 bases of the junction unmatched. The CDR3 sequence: CASSLGTGGMTGELFF. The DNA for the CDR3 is TGTGCCAGCAGCTTAGGGACAGGGGGAATGACCGGGGAGCTGTTTTTT. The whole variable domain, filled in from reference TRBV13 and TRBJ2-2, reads AAGVIQSPRHLIKEKRETATLKCYPIPRHDTVYWYQQGPGQDPQFLISFYEKMQSDKGSIPDRFSAQQFSDYHSELNMSSLELGDSALYFCASSLGTGGMTGELFFGEGSRLTVL.

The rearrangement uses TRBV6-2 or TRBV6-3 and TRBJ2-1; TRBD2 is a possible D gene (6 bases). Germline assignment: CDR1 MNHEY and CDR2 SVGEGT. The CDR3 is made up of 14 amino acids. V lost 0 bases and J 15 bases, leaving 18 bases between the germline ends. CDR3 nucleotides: TGTGCCAGCAGTTACTCCCGGGACTCTCCCTTACCGTTCTTC. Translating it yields CASSYSRDSPLPFF.

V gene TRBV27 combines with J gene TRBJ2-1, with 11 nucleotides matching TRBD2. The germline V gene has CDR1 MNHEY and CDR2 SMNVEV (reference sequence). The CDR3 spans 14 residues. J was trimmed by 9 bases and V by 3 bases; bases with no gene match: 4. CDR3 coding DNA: TGTGCCAGCAGTTTCCTAGCGGGAGGCTCTGAGCAGTTCTTC. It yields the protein CASSFLAGGSEQFF.

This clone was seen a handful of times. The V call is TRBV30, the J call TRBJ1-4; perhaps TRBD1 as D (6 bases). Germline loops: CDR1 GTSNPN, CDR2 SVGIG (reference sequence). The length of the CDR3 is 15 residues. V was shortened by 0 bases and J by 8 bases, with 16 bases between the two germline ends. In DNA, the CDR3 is TGTGCCTGGAGTGTACAGGGCAGAGAAAGGGAAAAACTGTTTTTT. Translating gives CAWSVQGREREKLFF.

CDR3 sequence: CASSFSSSGRNTDTQYF. The CDR3 DNA is TGTGCCAGCAGCTTCAGTAGCAGCGGGAGAAACACAGATACGCAGTATTTT. The chain uses TRBV7-8 and TRBJ2-3, with 8 bases identical to TRBD2. The V gene end was trimmed by 3 bases and the J gene end by 2 bases; junction bases not matched to a gene: 10. The CDR3 runs 17 residues. The germline V gene has CDR1 SGHVS and CDR2 FQNEAQ. Variable domain in full (rest from reference TRBV7-8 and TRBJ2-3): GAGVSQSPRYKVAKRGQDVALRCDPISGHVSLFWYQQALGQGPEFLTYFQNEAQLDKSGLPSDRFFAERPEGSVSTLKIQRTQQEDSAVYLCASSFSSSGRNTDTQYFGPGTRLTVL.

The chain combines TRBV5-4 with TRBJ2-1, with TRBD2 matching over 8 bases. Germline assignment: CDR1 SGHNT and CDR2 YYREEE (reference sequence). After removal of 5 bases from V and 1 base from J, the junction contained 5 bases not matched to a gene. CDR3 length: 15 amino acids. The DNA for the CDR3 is TGTGCCAGCAGGCCGGGGGGGACATCCTACAATGAGCAGTTCTTC. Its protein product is CASRPGGTSYNEQFF.

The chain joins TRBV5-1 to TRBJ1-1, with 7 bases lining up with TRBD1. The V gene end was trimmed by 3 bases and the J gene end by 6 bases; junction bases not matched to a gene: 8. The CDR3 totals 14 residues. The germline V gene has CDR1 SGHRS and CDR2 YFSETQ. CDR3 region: CASSSPGGGPEAFF. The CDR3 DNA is TGCGCCAGCAGCTCGCCAGGGGGAGGTCCTGAAGCTTTCTTT.